This T cell receptor (beta chain) was captured by sequencing in a study of human T cells and chemical hapten exposure. Study results and caveats: TCRs above 1 in 1000 frequency did not change with DPC sensitization.

This clonotype was seen repeatedly, ten times or more. Its antigen is still unknown. This CDR3 is built from 16 residues. Germline V gene data show CDR1 as LGHDT and CDR2 as YNNKEL (reference sequence). The ends were cut back, 1 base at V and 4 bases at J, with 15 bases in the middle. Stated time point: patch test 1, 2 weeks after DPC sensitization. Noted treatment: therapeutic diphenylcyclopropenone sensitization with weekly scalp DPC. People who gave samples had alopecia, were 18 to 70 years old, and were suitable for DPC. TCRdb analysed the RACE reads with MiXCR anew, one entry per CDR3 protein. The sample includes 380,000 or so distinct CDR3 sequences, approximately 5.1% of them seen just once.

V usage is TRBV3-1 and J usage is TRBJ2-3, with D tentatively TRBD2 (6 bases). This TCR came from a woman in her forties or fifties with alopecia areata. Some clones in this sample may be carry-over from other donors' samples. The sample consisted of whole blood, taken in connection with sensitization to the hapten diphenylcyclopropenone (DPC). CDR3 loop: CASSQGSHWEADTQYF. DNA for the CDR3: TGTGCCAGCAGCCAAGGGTCCCACTGGGAGGCAGATACGCAGTATTTT.